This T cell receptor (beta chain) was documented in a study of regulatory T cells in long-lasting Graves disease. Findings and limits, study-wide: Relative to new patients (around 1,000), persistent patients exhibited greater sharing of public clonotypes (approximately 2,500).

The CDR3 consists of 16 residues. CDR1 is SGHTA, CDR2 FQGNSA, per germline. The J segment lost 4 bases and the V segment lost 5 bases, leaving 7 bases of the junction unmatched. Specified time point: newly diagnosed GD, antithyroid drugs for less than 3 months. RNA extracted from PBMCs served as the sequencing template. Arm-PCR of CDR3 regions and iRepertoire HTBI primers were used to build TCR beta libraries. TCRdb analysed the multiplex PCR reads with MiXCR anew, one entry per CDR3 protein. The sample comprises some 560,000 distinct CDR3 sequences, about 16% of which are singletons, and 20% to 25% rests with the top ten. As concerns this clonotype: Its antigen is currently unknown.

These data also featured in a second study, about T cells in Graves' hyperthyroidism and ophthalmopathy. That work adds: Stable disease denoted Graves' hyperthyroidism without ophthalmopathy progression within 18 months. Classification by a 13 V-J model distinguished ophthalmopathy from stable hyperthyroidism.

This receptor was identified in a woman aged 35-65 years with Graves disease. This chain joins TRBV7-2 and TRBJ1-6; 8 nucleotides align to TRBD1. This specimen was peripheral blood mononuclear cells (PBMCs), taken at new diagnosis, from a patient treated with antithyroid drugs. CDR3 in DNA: TGTGCCAGCAGCCCAACGGACAGGGATTATAATTCACCCCTCCACTTT. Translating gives CASSPTDRDYNSPLHF.